This T cell receptor (beta chain) was sequenced during a study of graft-versus-host responses after intestinal transplantation. Study as a whole: Multivisceral, liver-intestinal, or isolated intestinal grafts went to recipients.

Overall study results and limits: The marrow of recipients harbored GvH clones, and ileum or blood showed some of them first.

V dropped 8 bases and J dropped 0 bases, with 23 bases sitting between them. The CDR3 length is 17 residues. Germline values: CDR1 MNHEY, CDR2 SMNVEV (reference sequence). Approximately 200,000 CFSE-labeled responder cells were plated with approximately 200,000 irradiated, violet-dye-labeled stimulator cells. Assay: immunoSEQ multiplex PCR; the TCRdb copy retains only in-frame clones and omits some. The sample has 1,500 to 2,000 clones, more than 30% seen once. The clonotype was recovered from a human patient who was an organ donor for intestinal transplantation. This chain joins TRBV27 and TRBJ2-7; TRBD1 is a possible D gene (6 bases). The specimen was alloreactive CD8+ T cells from a mixed lymphocyte reaction culture, collected before transplantation. The sample's subset: CFSE-low proliferating T cells sorted from approximately 6-day pre-transplant mixed lymphocyte reaction (GvH or HvG direction). In nucleotides, the CDR3 is TGTGCCAGCCCCACAAATTTCATCCGGGACAACTCCTACGAGCAGTACTTC. Protein sequence: CASPTNFIRDNSYEQYF.